This T cell receptor beta chain came from a study of response to subunit inactivated influenza vaccine. Study outcomes and limitations: After each seasonal influenza vaccination, few new T cells are recruited, the authors suggested.

TCRdb called the RT-PCR reads again in MiXCR, with one record for every CDR3 protein. This table has approximately 530,000 distinct CDR3 sequences, 10% to 15% appearing once. Turning to this clonotype: Its antigen is still unknown.

Germline V gives CDR1 MNHEY, CDR2 SVGAGI. Between the trimmed V and J ends, which lost 2 bases and 3 bases, there was a span of 10 bases. This CDR3 spans 14 amino acids. The sample consisted of PBMCs from blood, taken 40 to 50 days after vaccination. The rearrangement joins TRBV6-5 to TRBJ2-5; possible D gene TRBD2, 5 bases. The receptor's source is a man between 45 and 60 years old who received an inactivated influenza vaccine. CDR3 coding DNA: TGTGCCAGCAGTTACGTCGGGGTTGAAGAGACCCAGTACTTC. The encoded protein is CASSYVGVEETQYF.